This TCR beta chain originates from a study of cytomegalovirus exposure and HLA in healthy donors. Study-wide results and caveats: TCR association rates varied by HLA locus in a later analysis, with DRB1 highest and HLA-C lowest.

A note on this clone: Its antigen is as yet unknown.

Primers: 60 Vbeta forward and 13 Jbeta reverse. The assay was immunoSEQ multiplex PCR, and TCRdb's table has in-frame clones only and misses some. The repertoire holds about 130,000 clones, 84% seen once, with 2% to 3% in the top ten. This CDR3 has 14 residues. Per germline, CDR1 SEHNR and CDR2 FQNEAQ (reference sequence). The V call is TRBV7-9, the J call TRBJ2-5, with D possibly TRBD2 on 5 matching bases. The J call could be wrong; TRBJ2-7 is a better fit for the DNA end. This TCR came from a man between 45 and 60 years old in good health and CMV-seronegative. The specimen was PBMCs. The CDR3 spells CASSLRPGTYEQYF. The CDR3 coding sequence is TGTGCCAGCAGCCTACGACCGGGAACCTACGAGCAGTACTTC.